Below are 26 T cell receptor beta chains sequenced from a single sample in a study of human T cells and chemical hapten exposure. TCRdb used MiXCR to reprocess the RACE reads, holding one entry per CDR3 protein. The sample lists 270,000 or so distinct CDR3 sequences; over 7.5% were seen once. As for time point: pre-sensitization, week 0. Treatment noted: therapeutic diphenylcyclopropenone sensitization with weekly scalp DPC. The material was whole blood, obtained in connection with sensitization to the hapten diphenylcyclopropenone (DPC). Receptors were obtained from a man between 18 and 35 years old with alopecia areata. Some clones in this sample may be carry-over from other donors' samples.

The chain is built from TRBV5-1 and TRBJ2-3, with TRBD2 identical over 8 bases. Germline V gene sequence: CDR1 SGHRS, CDR2 YFSETQ. CDR3 length: 17 amino acids. V was pared by 2 bases and J by 0 bases, with 8 bases of the junction left unmatched. For the CDR3, the DNA is TGCGCCAGCAGCTTCTTCTTGGCTAGCGGGAGCACAGATACGCAGTATTTT. As protein: CASSFFLASGSTDTQYF.

The chain joins TRBV12-5 to TRBJ2-5; 10 bases map to TRBD2. Germline CDR1 is LGHNT and CDR2 is FRNRAP. The V gene end was trimmed by 0 bases and the J gene end by 2 bases; junction bases not matched to a gene: 3. This CDR3 region has 16 residues. CDR3 DNA sequence: TGTGCTAGTGGTTTGGTTACTAGCGGGAATCAAGAGACCCAGTACTTC. Amino acids: CASGLVTSGNQETQYF.

This clonotype occurred a few times. The V gene is TRBV5-1, the J gene TRBJ1-2, with a weak D call TRBD1 (6 bases). The CDR3 contains 14 residues. Germline V lookup: CDR1 SGHRS, CDR2 YFSETQ. V lost 5 bases and J lost 1, with 12 bases in between. The CDR3 is CASSGTRFNYGYTF. CDR3 DNA sequence: TGCGCCAGCAGTGGGACAAGATTTAACTATGGCTACACCTTC.

This clonotype turned up a few times. The J gene is TRBJ1-1, the V gene TRBV12-3 or TRBV12-4; D perhaps matches TRBD1 (5 bases). The CDR3 runs 11 residues. V lost 6 bases and J 8 bases, leaving 10 bases between the germline ends. CDR3 region: CASRGLLEAFF. In DNA form, the CDR3 reads TGTGCCAGCAGGGGACTCCTCGAAGCTTTCTTT.

V and J are TRBV10-3 and TRBJ1-2; TRBD1 agrees at 7 bases. CDR3 length equals 17 residues. V lost 8 bases and J lost 0; bases outside the gene matches: 15. CDR1 and CDR2 (germline): ENHRY, SYGVKD. For the CDR3, the DNA is TGTGCCATCCCGAGCGACAGGGCAAGGGGACCTAACTATGGCTACACCTTC. Amino acid sequence: CAIPSDRARGPNYGYTF.

The chain couples TRBV28 to TRBJ1-5; D not resolved. This CDR3 contains 13 residues. Trimming took off 8 bases at V and 2 bases at J, with 10 bases between the two ends. Germline assignment: CDR1 MDHEN and CDR2 SYDVKM. The CDR3 DNA follows: TGTGCCAGCCGCGTCGGAGGCAATCAGCCCCAGCATTTT. It yields the protein CASRVGGNQPQHF.

This clonotype was observed a handful of times. This rearrangement joins TRBV5-1 to TRBJ2-3; D might be TRBD1 (5 bases). With 3 bases removed from V and 3 bases from J, the gap between germline ends came to 14 bases. CDR3 length: 15 residues. CDR1 is SGHRS, CDR2 YFSETQ, per germline. The CDR3 bases are TGCGCCAGCAGCTCCTCAGGGTCGCGTACAGATACGCAGTATTTT. It specifies CASSSSGSRTDTQYF.

The sample holds a few counts of this clonotype. The chain uses TRBV28 and TRBJ1-1; 8 bases match TRBD1. Germline-derived CDR1 and CDR2 are MDHEN and SYDVKM. V lost 11 bases and J lost 4; bases outside the gene matches: 24. The CDR3 has 18 amino acids. This CDR3 reads CAESSTTTGAGRGTEAFF. CDR3 DNA: TGTGCCGAATCTTCCACGACGACAGGGGCGGGACGGGGCACTGAAGCTTTCTTT.

This clonotype has just a few counts. V and J are TRBV28 and TRBJ1-5; 7 bases fit TRBD1. The CDR3 loop spans 19 amino acids. Germline V gene lookup returns CDR1 MDHEN and CDR2 SYDVKM. The V and J ends lost 2 bases and 3 bases, in that order; junction bases with no gene match: 16. This CDR3 reads CASSLLTLTGEIPNQPQHF. CDR3 nucleotides: TGTGCCAGCAGTTTACTCACCCTTACAGGGGAGATCCCCAATCAGCCCCAGCATTTT.

The chain recombines TRBV27 with TRBJ1-4; possibly TRBD1 for D (6 bases). The CDR3 has 15 amino acids. CDR1 MNHEY and CDR2 SMNVEV come from the germline V gene (reference sequence). Trimming shortened V by 3 bases and J by 8 bases, and 16 bases separated the two germline ends. CDR3 region: CASSLSGAPVEKLFF. Written as DNA, the CDR3 is TGTGCCAGCAGTTTGTCAGGGGCGCCCGTAGAAAAACTGTTTTTT.

This clonotype has just a few counts. The chain is built from TRBV12-3 or TRBV12-4 and TRBJ2-4; D may be TRBD2 (6 bases). This CDR3 is 13 amino acids long. V lost 3 bases to trimming and J lost 5 bases, with 8 bases between them. The CDR3 protein is CASSFPGENIQYF. DNA of the CDR3: TGTGCCAGCAGTTTTCCGGGGGAAAACATTCAGTACTTC.

This clonotype was counted ten times or more. This chain uses TRBV6-6 with TRBJ1-1; possible D gene TRBD1, 5 bases. The CDR3 has 14 amino acids. CDR1 is MNHNY and CDR2 is SVGAGI in the germline V gene (reference sequence). Trimming pared 2 bases from V and 2 bases from J, leaving 9 bases between. The CDR3 DNA follows: TGTGCCAGCAGTTACGCAGGGCACAACACTGAAGCTTTCTTT. Translating gives CASSYAGHNTEAFF.

This clonotype was observed a few times. The rearrangement uses TRBV5-4 and TRBJ2-7; D might be TRBD2 (5 bases). The CDR3 covers 14 residues. Trimming left V 0 bases short and J 2 bases short, with 9 bases between. Germline V gene lookup returns CDR1 SGHNT and CDR2 YYREEE (reference sequence). The CDR3 region is CASSLARGTYEQYF. Here the CDR3 DNA reads TGTGCCAGCAGCTTGGCAAGAGGGACCTACGAGCAGTACTTC.

The chain links TRBV20-1 to TRBJ1-1, with D perhaps matching TRBD1 (5 bases). Germline CDR1 reads DFQATT; CDR2 reads SNEGSKA (reference sequence). Trimming pared 5 bases from V and 1 base from J, leaving 11 bases between. This CDR3 is 13 amino acids long. The CDR3 reads CSAETGGNTEAFF. The CDR3 region has the DNA TGCAGTGCTGAAACCGGGGGGAACACTGAAGCTTTCTTT.

This clonotype has ten or more counts. The V call is TRBV29-1, the J call TRBJ2-2, with D uncertain. Per germline, CDR1 SQVTM and CDR2 ANQGSEA. V was trimmed by 5 bases and J by 0 bases, leaving 7 bases between them. The CDR3 is 13 amino acids. This CDR3 reads CSVLGSNTGELFF. CDR3 DNA: TGCAGCGTTTTAGGATCGAACACCGGGGAGCTGTTTTTT.

There are a few counts of this clonotype. This chain uses TRBV12-3 or TRBV12-4 with TRBJ1-5; D is unresolved. With 4 bases removed from V and 7 bases from J, the gap between germline ends came to 11 bases. The length of the CDR3 is 13 residues. The DNA of the CDR3 is TGTGCCAGCAGTTCCCTATCCAGGCAGCCCCAGCATTTT. Translating it yields CASSSLSRQPQHF.

This clonotype was found many times. This sequence joins TRBV5-1 and TRBJ2-5, with D perhaps given as TRBD1 or TRBD2 (5 bases each). The CDR3 is 15 amino acids. V was shortened by 0 bases and J by 5 bases, with 14 bases between the two germline ends. Germline V gives CDR1 SGHRS, CDR2 YFSETQ. This CDR3 reads CASSLVRQGRETQYF. The CDR3 DNA reads TGCGCCAGCAGCTTGGTTAGGCAGGGACGCGAGACCCAGTACTTC. The whole variable domain, remainder taken from reference TRBV5-1 and TRBJ2-5, is KAGVTQTPRYLIKTRGQQVTLSCSPISGHRSVSWYQQTPGQGLQFLFEYFSETQRNKGNFPGRFSGRQFSNSRSEMNVSTLELGDSALYLCASSLVRQGRETQYFGPGTRLLVL.

This clonotype was seen many times. This rearrangement joins TRBV7-9 to TRBJ2-7, with D possibly matching TRBD2 (5 bases). This CDR3 spans 10 amino acids. Germline lookup yields CDR1 SEHNR and CDR2 FQNEAQ (reference sequence). The CDR3 nucleotides read TGTGCCAGCGCAGCTCGGGGTTCTCCCGTC. Amino acids: CASAARGSPV.

The V gene is TRBV20-1, the J gene TRBJ1-5; TRBD1 matches 8 bases. The CDR3 runs to 18 residues. V shed 3 bases, J shed 3 bases, and the junction held 16 bases outside the gene matches. CDR1 DFQATT and CDR2 SNEGSKA come from the germline V gene (reference sequence). CDR3 loop: CSARMTFTGTGFNQPQHF. CDR3 DNA: TGCAGTGCTAGGATGACCTTCACCGGGACAGGCTTCAATCAGCCCCAGCATTTT.

Note on this clonotype: Here the CDR3 omits its conserved ending phenylalanine or tryptophan, so a read error is the likely source. The chain is built from TRBV5-1 and TRBJ1-4; TRBD1 matches at 8 bases. CDR1 and CDR2 (germline): SGHRS, YFSETQ. V shed 4 bases and J 4 bases; nucleotides not matched to a gene: 3. The CDR3 has 14 amino acids. CDR3 protein: CASSPGQDNEKLFS. The CDR3 nucleotides read TGCGCCAGCAGCCCGGGACAGGATAATGAAAAACTGTTTTCT.

This clonotype was picked up a small number of times. The gene calls are TRBV6-5 and TRBJ2-3; D not resolved. Trimming left V 1 base short and J 0 bases short, with 14 bases between. Germline V CDR1 and CDR2: MNHEY, SVGAGI. CDR3 length: 17 amino acids. Here the CDR3 reads CASSYLGQAPSTDTQYF. In DNA form, the CDR3 reads TGTGCCAGCAGTTACTTAGGGCAGGCTCCAAGCACAGATACGCAGTATTTT.

The DNA for the CDR3 is TGTGCCAGCAGTTCCGCGGGGGGACAAGAGACCCAGTACTTC. Its translation is CASSSAGGQETQYF. The chain has TRBV6-2 or TRBV6-3 and TRBJ2-5; TRBD2 aligns across 8 bases. This CDR3 contains 14 residues. The J segment lost 2 bases and the V segment lost 4 bases, leaving 3 bases of the junction unmatched. Germline lookup yields CDR1 MNHEY and CDR2 SVGEGT.

This clonotype was counted a few times. The gene calls are TRBV7-3 and TRBJ2-1; D gene unclear. This CDR3 contains 13 residues. CDR1 and CDR2 from the germline V gene are SGHTA and FQGTGA. Trimming pared 1 base from V and 8 bases from J, leaving 9 bases between. The CDR3 sequence: CASSLMVAHEQFF. CDR3 coding DNA: TGTGCCAGCAGCTTAATGGTGGCCCATGAGCAGTTCTTC.

This clonotype was observed at least ten times. The J gene is TRBJ1-6, the V gene TRBV6-2 or TRBV6-3, with D perhaps matching TRBD1 (5 bases). Germline-derived CDR1 and CDR2 are MNHEY and SVGEGT. The CDR3 is 15 residues long. V was clipped by 3 bases and J by 8 bases, with 14 bases between them. CDR3 sequence reads: CASSYQRQGDSPLHF. For the CDR3, the DNA is TGTGCCAGCAGTTATCAACGGCAGGGTGATTCACCCCTCCACTTT.

The chain has TRBV12-3 or TRBV12-4 and TRBJ2-1; D is unclear. This CDR3 has 20 amino acids. The V end lost 3 bases, the J end lost 0 bases, and 24 bases lay between the germline ends. CDR3 sequence (DNA): TGTGCCAGCAGTTTTTGGAGAGGTGGATCCCTGCCCTACTCCTACAATGAGCAGTTCTTC. Its translation: CASSFWRGGSLPYSYNEQFF.

This clonotype was counted at least ten times. The chain employs TRBV24-1 and TRBJ2-3; weak D call: TRBD1 (5 bases). The CDR3 has 18 residues. The germline V and J ends were trimmed by 4 bases and 0 bases, with 19 bases remaining between them. CDR1 KGHDR and CDR2 SFDVKD come from the germline V gene. CDR3 in amino acids: CATSDPFTGIASTDTQYF. The CDR3 DNA follows: TGTGCCACCAGTGACCCATTTACAGGAATCGCTAGCACAGATACGCAGTATTTT.